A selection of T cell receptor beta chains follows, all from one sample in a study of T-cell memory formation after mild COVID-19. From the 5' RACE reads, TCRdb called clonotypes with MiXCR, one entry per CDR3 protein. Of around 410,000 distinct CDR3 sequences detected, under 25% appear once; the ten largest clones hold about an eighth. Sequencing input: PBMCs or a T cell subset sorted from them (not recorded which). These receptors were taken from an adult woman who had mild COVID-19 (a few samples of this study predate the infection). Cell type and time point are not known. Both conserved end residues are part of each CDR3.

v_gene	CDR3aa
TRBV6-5	CASSYLQGNTEAFF
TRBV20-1	CSARVADGYTF
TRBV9	CASSVVGGVRYNEQFF
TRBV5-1	CASSLMIGGIEAFF
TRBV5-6	CASSFSRGVSTDTQYF
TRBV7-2	CASSRKYNEQFF
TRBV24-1	CATSDSRQGWGPQHF
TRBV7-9	CASSPDFYNEQFF
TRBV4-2	CASSQDMGGPSADTQYF
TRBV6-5	CASRERGSYEQYF
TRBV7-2	CASSMGLAGEAQYF
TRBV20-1	CSARGDRVFEQFF